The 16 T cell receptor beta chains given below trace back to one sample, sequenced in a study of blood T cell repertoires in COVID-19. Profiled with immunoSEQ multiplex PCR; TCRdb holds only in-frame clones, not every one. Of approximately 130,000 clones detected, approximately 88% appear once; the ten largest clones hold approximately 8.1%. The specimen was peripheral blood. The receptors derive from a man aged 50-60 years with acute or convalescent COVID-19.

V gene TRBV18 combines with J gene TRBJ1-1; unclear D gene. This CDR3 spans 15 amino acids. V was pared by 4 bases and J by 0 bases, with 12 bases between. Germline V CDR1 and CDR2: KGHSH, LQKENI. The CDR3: CASSLGGVLNTEAFF. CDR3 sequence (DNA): TGTGCCAGCTCACTCGGAGGCGTGCTGAACACTGAAGCTTTCTTT.

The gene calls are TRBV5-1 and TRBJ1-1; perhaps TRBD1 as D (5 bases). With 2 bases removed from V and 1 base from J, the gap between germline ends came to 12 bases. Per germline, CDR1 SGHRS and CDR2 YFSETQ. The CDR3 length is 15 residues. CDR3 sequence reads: CASSFAGLSNTEAFF. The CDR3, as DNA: TGCGCCAGCAGCTTTGCAGGGTTATCGAACACTGAAGCTTTCTTT.

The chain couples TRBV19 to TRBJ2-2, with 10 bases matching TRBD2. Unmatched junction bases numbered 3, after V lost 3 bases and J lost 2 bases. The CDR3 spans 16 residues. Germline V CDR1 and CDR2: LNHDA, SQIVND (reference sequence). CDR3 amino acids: CASSITSGINTGELFF. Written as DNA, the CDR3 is TGTGCCAGTAGTATTACTAGCGGGATAAACACCGGGGAGCTGTTTTTT.

In DNA form, the CDR3 reads TGTGCCACCAGTGATCCTAGCGGGAGTAATGAGCAGTTCTTC. Its protein product is CATSDPSGSNEQFF. The chain joins TRBV24-1 to TRBJ2-1, with 10 bases fitting TRBD2. Germline CDR1 KGHDR, CDR2 SFDVKD. J was trimmed by 7 bases and V by 3 bases; bases with no gene match: 2. CDR3 length: 14 residues.

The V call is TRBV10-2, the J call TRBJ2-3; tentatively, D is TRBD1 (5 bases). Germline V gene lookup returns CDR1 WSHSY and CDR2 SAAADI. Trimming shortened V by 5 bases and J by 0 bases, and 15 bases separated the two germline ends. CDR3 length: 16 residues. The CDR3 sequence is CASSWTSTTSTDTQYF. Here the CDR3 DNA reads TGCGCCAGCAGTTGGACAAGTACTACAAGCACAGATACGCAGTATTTT.

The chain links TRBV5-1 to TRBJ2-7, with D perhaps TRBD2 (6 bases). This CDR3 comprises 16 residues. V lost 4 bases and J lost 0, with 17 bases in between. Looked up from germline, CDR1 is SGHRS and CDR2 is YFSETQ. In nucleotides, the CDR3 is TGCGCCAGCAGCCGCGAGGGCCTAGCGCTCTCCTACGAGCAGTACTTC. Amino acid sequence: CASSREGLALSYEQYF.

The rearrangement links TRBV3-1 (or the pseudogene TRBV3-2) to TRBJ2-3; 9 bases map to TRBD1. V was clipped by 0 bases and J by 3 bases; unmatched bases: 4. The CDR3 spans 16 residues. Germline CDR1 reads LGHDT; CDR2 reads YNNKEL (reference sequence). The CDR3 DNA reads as TGTGCCAGCAGCCAAGAGAGCGGGACAGGGACAGATACGCAGTATTTT. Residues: CASSQESGTGTDTQYF.

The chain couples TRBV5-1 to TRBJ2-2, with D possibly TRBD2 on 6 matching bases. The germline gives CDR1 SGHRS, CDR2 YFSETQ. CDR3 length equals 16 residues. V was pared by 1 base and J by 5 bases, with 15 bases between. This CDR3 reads CASSLNAGLGTGELFF. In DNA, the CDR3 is TGCGCCAGCAGCTTGAACGCGGGGTTGGGGACCGGGGAGCTGTTTTTT.

Here the CDR3 reads CSHSRRALETQYF. The CDR3, as DNA: TGCAGCCACAGTAGGCGGGCCTTAGAGACCCAGTACTTC. The rearrangement uses TRBV29-1 and TRBJ2-5, with D possibly TRBD2 on 5 matching bases. Deletions cut 8 bases from V and 4 bases from J, with 17 bases between. Germline values: CDR1 SQVTM, CDR2 ANQGSEA. The CDR3 has 13 amino acids. Drawing the rest from reference TRBV29-1 and TRBJ2-5, the complete variable domain is SAVISQKPSRDICQRGTSLTIQCQVDSQVTMMFWYRQQPGQSLTLIATANQGSEATYESGFVIDKFPISRPNLTFSTLTVSNMSPEDSSIYLCSHSRRALETQYFGPGTRLLVL.

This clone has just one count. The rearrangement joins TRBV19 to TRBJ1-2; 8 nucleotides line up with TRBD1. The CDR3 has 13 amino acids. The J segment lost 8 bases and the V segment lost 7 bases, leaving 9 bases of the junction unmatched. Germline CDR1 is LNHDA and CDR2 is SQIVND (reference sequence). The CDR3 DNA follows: TGTGCCAGTACCTCCCCAGGGGACAGGGGCTACACCTTC. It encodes CASTSPGDRGYTF.

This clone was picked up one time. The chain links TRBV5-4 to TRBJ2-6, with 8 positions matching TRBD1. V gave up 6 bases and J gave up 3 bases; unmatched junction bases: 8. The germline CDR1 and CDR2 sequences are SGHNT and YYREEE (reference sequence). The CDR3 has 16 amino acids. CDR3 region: CASTGQGPNGANVLTF. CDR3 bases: TGTGCCAGCACCGGACAGGGTCCGAATGGGGCCAACGTCCTGACTTTC. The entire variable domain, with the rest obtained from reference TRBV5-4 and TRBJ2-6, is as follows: ETGVTQSPTHLIKTRGQQVTLRCSSQSGHNTVSWYQQALGQGPQFIFQYYREEENGRGNFPPRFSGLQFPNYSSELNVNALELDDSALYLCASTGQGPNGANVLTFGAGSRLTVL.

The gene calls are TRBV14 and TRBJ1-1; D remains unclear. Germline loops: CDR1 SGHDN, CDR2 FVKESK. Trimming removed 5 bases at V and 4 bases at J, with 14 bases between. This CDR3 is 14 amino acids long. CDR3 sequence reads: CASSADWQATEAFF. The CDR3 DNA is TGTGCCAGCAGCGCAGATTGGCAGGCCACTGAAGCTTTCTTT. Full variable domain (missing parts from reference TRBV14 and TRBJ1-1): EAGVTQFPSHSVIEKGQTVTLRCDPISGHDNLYWYRRVMGKEIKFLLHFVKESKQDESGMPNNRFLAERTGGTYSTLKVQPAELEDSGVYFCASSADWQATEAFFGQGTRLTVV.

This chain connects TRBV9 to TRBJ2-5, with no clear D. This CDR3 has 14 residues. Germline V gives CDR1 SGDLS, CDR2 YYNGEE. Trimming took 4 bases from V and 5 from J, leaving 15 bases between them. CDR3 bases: TGTGCCAGCAGCCCACGAGCAAGTTCGGAGACCCAGTACTTC. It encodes CASSPRASSETQYF.

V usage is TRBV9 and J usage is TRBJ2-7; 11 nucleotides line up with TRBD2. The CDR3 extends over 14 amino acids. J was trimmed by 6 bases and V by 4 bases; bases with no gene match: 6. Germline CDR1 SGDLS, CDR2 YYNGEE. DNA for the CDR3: TGTGCCAGCAGCACCGGGACTAGCGGAGTCGAGCAGTACTTC. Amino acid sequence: CASSTGTSGVEQYF.

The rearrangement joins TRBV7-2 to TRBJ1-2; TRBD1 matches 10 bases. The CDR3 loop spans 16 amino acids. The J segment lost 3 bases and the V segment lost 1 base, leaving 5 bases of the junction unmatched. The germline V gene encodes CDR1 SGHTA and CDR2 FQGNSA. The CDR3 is CASSLGRDRGDYGYTF. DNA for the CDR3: TGTGCCAGCAGCTTAGGGCGGGACAGGGGTGACTATGGCTACACCTTC.

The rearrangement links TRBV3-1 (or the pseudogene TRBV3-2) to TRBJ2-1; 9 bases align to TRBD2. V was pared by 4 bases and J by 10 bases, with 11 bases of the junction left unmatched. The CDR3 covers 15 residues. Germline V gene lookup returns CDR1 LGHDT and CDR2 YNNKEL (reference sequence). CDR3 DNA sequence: TGTGCCAGCAGCCCCCAAACGACTAGCGGAGACGAGCAGTTCTTC. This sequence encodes CASSPQTTSGDEQFF.